The 14 T cell receptor beta chains below come from one sample, sequenced in a study of human T cells and chemical hapten exposure. Time point here: patch test 2, 6 weeks after DPC sensitization. The treatment: therapeutic diphenylcyclopropenone sensitization with weekly scalp DPC. MiXCR was run by TCRdb on the RACE reads, yielding one entry per CDR3 protein. Of a few hundred thousand distinct CDR3 sequences in the sample, roughly 6.3% were seen once. The source material was whole blood, sampled in connection with sensitization to the hapten diphenylcyclopropenone (DPC). These receptors came from a young woman with alopecia areata. Some clones in this sample may be carry-over from other donors' samples.

Of note for this clonotype: A read error is possible here, since a much larger clone lies one base away. The chain joins TRBV6-5 to TRBJ1-1; D unresolved. V lost 0 bases to trimming and J lost 6 bases, with 11 bases between them. The CDR3 is 14 amino acids. Germline-derived CDR1 and CDR2 are MNHEY and SVGAGI. In DNA form, the CDR3 reads TGTGCCAGCAGTTACTCGAAGCAAGGGCCTGAAGCTTTCTTT. Its translation is CASSYSKQGPEAFF.

This clonotype was recorded a few times. The rearrangement uses TRBV3-1 and TRBJ2-1, with 7 nucleotides matching TRBD1. Germline CDR1 is LGHDT and CDR2 is YNNKEL (reference sequence). CDR3 length: 18 residues. V gave up 0 bases and J gave up 7 bases; unmatched junction bases: 15. The chain's CDR3 is CASSQDSGTEALANEQFF. CDR3 sequence (DNA): TGTGCCAGCAGCCAAGACTCCGGGACAGAAGCTCTCGCAAATGAGCAGTTCTTC.

V usage is TRBV7-2 and J usage is TRBJ2-1; TRBD1 is a possible D gene (6 bases). Germline CDR1 and CDR2: SGHTA and FQGNSA. V shed 1 base and J shed 6 bases, with 10 bases lying between them. CDR3 size: 14 residues. CDR3 DNA: TGTGCCAGCAGCTTAGGGACAGTCGCCAATGAGCAGTTCTTC. Its translation: CASSLGTVANEQFF.

At least ten counts were recorded for this clonotype. This chain links TRBV5-1 with TRBJ1-5; no firm D call. The CDR3 extends over 16 amino acids. Trimming left V 0 bases short and J 3 bases short, with 13 bases between. Per the germline V gene, CDR1 is SGHRS and CDR2 is YFSETQ. The CDR3 DNA follows: TGCGCCAGCAGCTTGGGGGCAGGCCTTTTCAATCAGCCCCAGCATTTT. This sequence encodes CASSLGAGLFNQPQHF.

The CDR3 DNA follows: TGCAGTGCTAGAGCAGGGGACAATGGAAACACCATATATTTT. Protein product: CSARAGDNGNTIYF. The rearrangement joins TRBV20-1 to TRBJ1-3; TRBD1 might be the D (6 bases). Germline CDR1 reads DFQATT; CDR2 reads SNEGSKA (reference sequence). The germline V and J ends were trimmed by 1 base and 3 bases, with 10 bases remaining between them. The CDR3 runs to 14 residues.

A few counts support this clonotype. J is TRBJ2-2 and V is TRBV7-3; no definite D call. V shed 1 base and J shed 4 bases, with 4 bases lying between them. CDR1 and CDR2 from the germline V gene are SGHTA and FQGTGA. The length of the CDR3 is 13 residues. The CDR3 here is CASSLSSTGELFF. The CDR3 coding sequence is TGTGCCAGCAGCTTAAGCAGCACCGGGGAGCTGTTTTTT.

This clonotype has only a few counts. The chain uses TRBV20-1 and TRBJ1-6, with 9 bases that match TRBD1. The CDR3 is made up of 16 amino acids. Trimming cost V 0 bases and J 7 bases; bases outside gene matches: 7. From germline, CDR1 is DFQATT and CDR2 SNEGSKA (reference sequence). CDR3 amino acids: CSARDPRTGANSPLHF. The CDR3 coding sequence is TGCAGTGCTAGAGACCCAAGGACAGGGGCGAATTCACCCCTCCACTTT.

The chain joins TRBV28 to TRBJ2-7; D is uncertain. V was cut by 5 bases and J by 0 bases, with 20 bases left in between. This CDR3 contains 17 residues. CDR1 MDHEN and CDR2 SYDVKM come from the germline V gene. The CDR3 spells CASSPRSRVRSSYEQYF. Here the CDR3 DNA reads TGTGCCAGCAGTCCGCGTAGTCGGGTCCGATCCTCCTACGAGCAGTACTTC. Combining the CDR3 with reference TRBV28 and TRBJ2-7 gives the whole variable domain DVKVTQSSRYLVKRTGEKVFLECVQDMDHENMFWYRQDPGLGLRLIYFSYDVKMKEKGDIPEGYSVSREKKERFSLILESASTNQTSMYLCASSPRSRVRSSYEQYFGPGTRLTVT.

In this sample, this clonotype turned up a few times. This sequence joins TRBV2 and TRBJ1-4; possibly TRBD1 for D (6 bases). The CDR3 runs 15 residues. Trimming left V 3 bases short and J 7 bases short, with 15 bases between. Germline CDR1 and CDR2: SNHLY and FYNNEI. CDR3 coding DNA: TGTGCCAGCAGTGACCAACAGGGCGTGAGTGAAAAACTGTTTTTT. It specifies CASSDQQGVSEKLFF.

This clonotype showed up many times. The CDR3 nucleotides read TGCGCCAGCAGCTTAGCGTCAGGGGTTTTAGGAGGCTACACCTTC. Translating it yields CASSLASGVLGGYTF. V is TRBV4-3 and J is TRBJ1-2, with a weak D call TRBD1 (6 bases). This CDR3 has 15 amino acids. Looked up from germline, CDR1 is LGHNA and CDR2 is YSLEER. The V end was cut by 5 bases, the J end by 8 bases, with 21 bases between.

This clonotype showed up many times. The chain carries TRBV6-2 or TRBV6-3 and TRBJ2-3; TRBD2 might be the D (5 bases). The CDR3 has 14 residues. From germline, CDR1 is MNHEY and CDR2 SVGEGT. Trimming shortened V by 7 bases and J by 4 bases, and 15 bases separated the two germline ends. This CDR3 reads CASTRGLVPDTQYF. The CDR3 nucleotides read TGTGCCAGCACCAGAGGACTCGTACCAGATACGCAGTATTTT.

Many counts were recorded for this clonotype. This chain connects TRBV4-1 to TRBJ2-1; 11 bases map to TRBD2. The CDR3 contains 18 residues. In germline, CDR1 is MGHRA, CDR2 YSYEKL. Losses at the gene ends were 1 base for V and 7 bases for J; bases not matched to a gene: 12. The CDR3 DNA sequence: TGCGCCAGCAGCCAAGGCACGGCTAGCGGGGGGCCAGGTAATGAGCAGTTCTTC. Translating gives CASSQGTASGGPGNEQFF.

This clonotype was observed at least ten times. V and J are TRBV28 and TRBJ1-4; 11 nucleotides line up with TRBD1. The CDR3 runs 15 residues. CDR1 and CDR2 (germline): MDHEN, SYDVKM. The V segment lost 4 bases and the J segment 7 bases; nucleotides outside the gene matches: 5. The CDR3 sequence: CASSSPGQGVEKLFF. The CDR3 DNA follows: TGTGCCAGCAGTTCCCCGGGACAGGGGGTTGAAAAACTGTTTTTT.

The V gene is TRBV6-2 or TRBV6-3, the J gene TRBJ2-3; D is unclear. V gave up 7 bases and J gave up 1 base, with 12 bases separating them. Germline CDR1 MNHEY, CDR2 SVGEGT. The CDR3 is 14 residues long. The CDR3 is CASTDFLGTDTQYF. The CDR3 DNA is TGTGCCAGCACCGATTTCCTGGGCACAGATACGCAGTATTTT.